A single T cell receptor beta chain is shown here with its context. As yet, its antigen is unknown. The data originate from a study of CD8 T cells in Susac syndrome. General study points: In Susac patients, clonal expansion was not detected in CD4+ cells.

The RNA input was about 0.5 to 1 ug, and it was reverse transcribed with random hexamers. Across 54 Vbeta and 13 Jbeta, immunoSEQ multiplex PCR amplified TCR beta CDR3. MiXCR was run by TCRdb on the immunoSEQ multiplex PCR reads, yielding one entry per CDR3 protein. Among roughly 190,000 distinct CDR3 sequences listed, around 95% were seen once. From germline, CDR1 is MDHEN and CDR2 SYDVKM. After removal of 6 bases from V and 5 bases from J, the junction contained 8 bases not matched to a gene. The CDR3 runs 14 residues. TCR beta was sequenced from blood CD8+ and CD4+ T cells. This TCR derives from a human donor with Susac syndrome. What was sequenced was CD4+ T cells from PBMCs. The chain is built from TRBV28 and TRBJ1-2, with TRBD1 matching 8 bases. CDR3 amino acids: CASRPGQDLYGYTF. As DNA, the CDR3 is TGTGCCAGCAGGCCGGGACAGGACCTGTATGGCTACACCTTC.